The source of this T cell receptor beta chain is a study of neurological immune-mediated disorders (dated by TCRdb to the late 2010s). With respect to the entire study: Using UMI-based sequencing, the study compared peripheral blood TCR-beta repertoires from patients with HTLV-I-associated myelopathy (HAM/TSP), patients with multiple sclerosis, and healthy controls. The roughly 110 TCR-beta libraries covered PBMC samples along with longitudinal samples, technical triplicates, and paired sorted CD4+ and CD8+ T-cell subsets. Of the approximately 68 subjects in the cohort, some 15 were HAM/TSP patients, about 34 were multiple sclerosis patients, and about 20 were healthy controls.

A distance of 12 bases separates the germline ends of V and J, which lose 3 bases and 0 bases respectively. There are 15 amino acids in the CDR3, from cysteine to phenylalanine inclusive. Only the CDR3 part of the read is kept: 45 bases, read in frame from the first base. Taken from the germline V gene (reference sequence), the CDR1 and CDR2 loops are DFQATT and SNEGSKA. cDNA was synthesized by template-switch 5'RACE using a primer carrying a 10-nucleotide random unique molecular identifier by which each TCR transcript was tagged. Each sequencing run produced over 190 million TCR-beta sequences covering 15-18 subjects. The RNeasy kit was used to extract total RNA. The KAPA Real-time Library Amplification kit was used to amplify TCR-beta VDJ regions with primers targeting the TCR constant region and the 5'RACE anchor. Sample indexes and Illumina adaptors were added in a first PCR, and a second PCR then increased library yield. After Ampure bead purification, the TCR product of roughly 650 bp was size-selected on a 2% E-gel SizeSelection system. Before pooling, library quality was assessed on a Bioanalyzer, concentration was determined with Qubit, and library quantification was performed with the Kapa Library Quantification kit. An Illumina HiSeq 2500 was used to sequence the libraries paired-end at 2 x 150 bp. To increase sequence diversity, roughly 24-32% phiX was spiked into each library pool. For the original study's pipeline: Quality-filtered reads were processed with the UMI-based MiGEC pipeline, which removed over 80% of raw TCR sequences during error correction. IMGT germline references were used for alignment of VDJ genes, and clonotypes were defined by a unique CDR3 amino acid sequence together with V-J genes. Clonal expansion, Shannon diversity, and CDR3 relatedness (CalcPairwiseDistances, ClusterSamples) were evaluated with VDJtools, and phylogenetic trees were built with CLCbio workbench. A clone was classed as expanded if it had 8 or more unique UMIs, a cutoff based on coefficient-of-variation modelling across technical triplicates. The raw public reads went through TCRdb reprocessing: fastp at Q25, MiXCR clone calling, in-frame beta chains kept. Rows with one shared CDR3 protein collapse into an entry with the most common genes and DNA. TCRdb, not the original authors, processed these V and J calls. This sample has 48,000 or so distinct CDR3 sequences in its table, and 10% of those were observed once. The top ten clonotypes cover around 20% of the sample.

For the unsorted PBMC libraries, 2 million PBMCs were stored in RNAlater at -80 degrees C until RNA extraction and were used to generate the libraries. Peripheral blood underwent Ficoll-Hypaque density gradient centrifugation to isolate PBMCs, which were then cryopreserved in liquid nitrogen. This clonotype came up many times. Its antigen target is currently unknown. No clone much larger than this one lies a single base away; base qualities are absent. Paper-wide results and their limitations: No identical CDR3 amino acid sequences were found to be shared among expanded clones across subjects, suggesting that TCR-beta repertoires were private in all groups. TCR clonal expansion was highest in HAM/TSP patients and lowest in MS patients, with MS patients falling below even healthy controls.

The sample was PBMCs. This receptor was identified in a woman between 35 and 50 years old with HTLV-1-associated myelopathy (HAM/TSP). The chain is encoded by TRBV20-1 joined to TRBJ2-1; no D gene is confidently identified. The bases are TGCAGTGCTAGCCCAGGTCAAAGCTCCTACAATGAGCAGTTCTTC. Its amino acids are CSASPGQSSYNEQFF.